This T cell receptor (beta chain) emerged from a study of cytomegalovirus exposure and HLA in healthy donors. Study observations and caveats: In a later analysis, HLA-C alleles had the fewest associated TCRs, DRB1 alleles the most.

J was trimmed by 4 bases and V by 9 bases; bases with no gene match: 2. Looked up from germline, CDR1 is MNHEY and CDR2 is SMNVEV (reference sequence). The length of the CDR3 is 11 residues. Regarding this clone: As yet, its antigen is unknown.

The PCR used 60 Vbeta and 13 Jbeta primers. This table comes from immunoSEQ multiplex PCR, and its TCRdb copy is limited to in-frame clones, with some not included. The repertoire holds more than 110,000 clones, with 60% to 80% as singletons. Sequencing input: PBMCs. V gene TRBV27 combines with J gene TRBJ1-1; 7 bases line up with TRBD1. The source of this sequence is a male donor in good health and CMV-seronegative. CDR3 protein: CARQGFTEAFF. The CDR3 nucleotides read TGTGCCAGACAGGGGTTCACTGAAGCTTTCTTT.